This TCR beta chain comes out of a study of resident and recirculating memory T cells in vitiligo. Overall study: The samples were homogenized without cell sorting before genomic DNA extraction.

Overall study findings and caveats: Different lesions suggested infiltration by different T cell clones.

Measured with immunoSEQ multiplex PCR; TCRdb has only the in-frame clones, and not every one. Here the sample spans around 38,000 clones, about nine tenths being singletons. Confetti depigmentation, marking active vitiligo, was absent in these patients. Patients who had received treatment within the previous three months were excluded. Worth noting for this clone: Its target is not known.

The CDR3 is 12 residues long. Germline V lookup: CDR1 MNHEY, CDR2 SMNVEV (reference sequence). J was trimmed by 8 bases and V by 10 bases; bases with no gene match: 10. The chain joins TRBV27 to TRBJ1-2, with 7 bases matching TRBD1. The origin of this receptor is a male donor with vitiligo. Sequenced material: blood. The DNA of the CDR3 is TGTGCCACCAGGGGGGGTAAGCTCGGCTACACCTTC. Translated: CATRGGKLGYTF.